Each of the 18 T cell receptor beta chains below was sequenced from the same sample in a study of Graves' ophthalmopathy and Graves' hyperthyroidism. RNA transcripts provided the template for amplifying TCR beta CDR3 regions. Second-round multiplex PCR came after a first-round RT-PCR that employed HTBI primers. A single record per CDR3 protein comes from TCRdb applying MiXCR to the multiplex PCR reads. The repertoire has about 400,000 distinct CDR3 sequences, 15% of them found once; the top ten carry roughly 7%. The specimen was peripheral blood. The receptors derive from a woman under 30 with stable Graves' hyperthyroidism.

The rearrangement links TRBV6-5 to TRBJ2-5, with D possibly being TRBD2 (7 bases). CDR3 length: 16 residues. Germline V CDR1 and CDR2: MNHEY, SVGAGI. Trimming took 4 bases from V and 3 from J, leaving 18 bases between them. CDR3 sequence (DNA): TGTGCCAGCAGTTGCGGGACTATGGGGGGCAAAGAGACCCAGTACTTC. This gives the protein CASSCGTMGGKETQYF.

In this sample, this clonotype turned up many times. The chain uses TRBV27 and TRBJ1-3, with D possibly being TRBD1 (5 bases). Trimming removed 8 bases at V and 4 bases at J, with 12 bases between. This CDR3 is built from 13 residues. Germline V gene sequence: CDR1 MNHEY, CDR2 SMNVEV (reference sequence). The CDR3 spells CASGTGLGNTIYF. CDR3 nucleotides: TGTGCCAGCGGGACTGGACTGGGAAACACCATATATTTT.

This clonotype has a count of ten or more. Here the CDR3 DNA reads TGTGCCAGCGGTCGGCAGCTGTACACTGAAGCTTTCTTT. Translated, it gives CASGRQLYTEAFF. This sequence joins TRBV6-5 and TRBJ1-1; no definite D call. V was cut by 8 bases and J by 3 bases, with 13 bases left in between. Germline loops: CDR1 MNHEY, CDR2 SVGAGI. The CDR3 contains 13 residues.

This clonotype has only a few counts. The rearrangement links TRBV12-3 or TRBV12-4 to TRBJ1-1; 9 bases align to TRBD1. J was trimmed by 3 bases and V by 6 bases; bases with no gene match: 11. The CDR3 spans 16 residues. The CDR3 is CASSPPGQGVDTEAFF. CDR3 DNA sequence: TGTGCCAGCAGCCCTCCGGGACAGGGTGTGGACACTGAAGCTTTCTTT.

CDR3 DNA: TGTGCCAGCAGACCCGGTAGCGGGAGAGCCTACGAGCAGTACTTC. This translates into CASRPGSGRAYEQYF. The chain recombines TRBV12-3 or TRBV12-4 with TRBJ2-7, with 9 nucleotides matching TRBD2. The CDR3 totals 15 residues. V lost 6 bases and J lost 2; bases outside the gene matches: 8.

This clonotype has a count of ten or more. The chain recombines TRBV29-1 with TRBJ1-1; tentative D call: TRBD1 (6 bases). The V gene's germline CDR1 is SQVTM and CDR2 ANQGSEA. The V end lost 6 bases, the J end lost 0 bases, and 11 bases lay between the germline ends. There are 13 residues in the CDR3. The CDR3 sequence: CSVGAGMNTEAFF. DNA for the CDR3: TGCAGCGTGGGGGCGGGGATGAACACTGAAGCTTTCTTT.

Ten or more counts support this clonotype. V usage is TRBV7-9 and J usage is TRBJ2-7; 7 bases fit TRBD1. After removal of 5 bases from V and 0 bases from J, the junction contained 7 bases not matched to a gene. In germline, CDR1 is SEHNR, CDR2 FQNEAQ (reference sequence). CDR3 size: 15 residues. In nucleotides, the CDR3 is TGTGCCAGCAGCCCGACAGGGTCAAACTCCTACGAGCAGTACTTC. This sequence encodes CASSPTGSNSYEQYF. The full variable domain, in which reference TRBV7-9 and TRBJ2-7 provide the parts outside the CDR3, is DTGVSQNPRHKITKRGQNVTFRCDPISEHNRLYWYRQTLGQGPEFLTYFQNEAQLEKSRLLSDRFSAERPKGSFSTLEIQRTEQGDSAMYLCASSPTGSNSYEQYFGPGTRLTVT.

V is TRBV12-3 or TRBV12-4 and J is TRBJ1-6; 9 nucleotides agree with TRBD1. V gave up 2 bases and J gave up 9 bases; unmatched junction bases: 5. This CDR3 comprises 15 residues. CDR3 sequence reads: CASSLRGQGSSPLHF. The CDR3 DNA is TGTGCCAGCAGTTTAAGGGGACAGGGTAGTTCACCCCTCCACTTT.

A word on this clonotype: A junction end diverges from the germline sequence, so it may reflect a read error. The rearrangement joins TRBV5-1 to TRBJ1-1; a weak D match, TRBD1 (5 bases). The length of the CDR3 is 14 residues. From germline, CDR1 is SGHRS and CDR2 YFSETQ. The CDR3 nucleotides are TGCGCCATCAGCGGGGACGGGATGAACACTGAAGCTTTCTTT. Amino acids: CAISGDGMNTEAFF.

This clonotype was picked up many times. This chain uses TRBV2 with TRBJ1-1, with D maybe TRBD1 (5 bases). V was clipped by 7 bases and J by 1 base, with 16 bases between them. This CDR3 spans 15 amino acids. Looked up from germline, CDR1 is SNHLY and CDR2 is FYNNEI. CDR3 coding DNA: TGTGCCAGCAATAAGAGGACATCCCGGAACACTGAAGCTTTCTTT. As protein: CASNKRTSRNTEAFF.

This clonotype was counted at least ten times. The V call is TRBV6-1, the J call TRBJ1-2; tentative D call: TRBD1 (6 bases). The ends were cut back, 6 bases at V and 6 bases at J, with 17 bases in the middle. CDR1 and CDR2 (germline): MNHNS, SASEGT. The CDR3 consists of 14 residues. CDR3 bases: TGTGCCAGCAGGTTGACAAGGGGGTGGCATGGCTACACCTTC. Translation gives CASRLTRGWHGYTF.

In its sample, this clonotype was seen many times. The CDR3 reads CATSDGNSYEQYF. CDR3 nucleotide sequence: TGTGCCACCAGTGATGGGAATTCCTACGAGCAGTACTTC. The chain is built from TRBV24-1 and TRBJ2-7; no clear D. Germline CDR1 and CDR2: KGHDR and SFDVKD. Trimming stripped 3 bases from V and 1 base from J, with 6 bases between. The CDR3 is 13 amino acids.

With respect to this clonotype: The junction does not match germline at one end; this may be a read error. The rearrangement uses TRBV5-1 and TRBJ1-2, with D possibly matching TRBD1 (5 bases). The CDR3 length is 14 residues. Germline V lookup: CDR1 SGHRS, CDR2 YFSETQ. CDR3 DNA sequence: TGCGCCAGCAGCTTGGCACAGGAAAGCTATTGCTACACCTTC. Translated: CASSLAQESYCYTF.

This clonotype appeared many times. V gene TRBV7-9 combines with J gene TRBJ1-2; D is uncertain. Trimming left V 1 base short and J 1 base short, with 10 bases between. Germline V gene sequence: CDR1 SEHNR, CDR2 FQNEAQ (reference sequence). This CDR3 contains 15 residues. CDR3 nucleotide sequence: TGTGCCAGCAGCTTAGGGGATCTCCTTAACTATGGCTACACCTTC. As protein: CASSLGDLLNYGYTF.

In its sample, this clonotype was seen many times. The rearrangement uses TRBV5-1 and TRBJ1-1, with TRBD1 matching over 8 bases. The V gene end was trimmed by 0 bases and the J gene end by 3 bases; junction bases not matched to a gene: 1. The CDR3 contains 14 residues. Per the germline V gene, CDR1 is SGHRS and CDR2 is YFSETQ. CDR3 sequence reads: CASSLVDRDTEAFF. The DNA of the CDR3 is TGCGCCAGCAGCTTGGTGGACAGGGACACTGAAGCTTTCTTT.

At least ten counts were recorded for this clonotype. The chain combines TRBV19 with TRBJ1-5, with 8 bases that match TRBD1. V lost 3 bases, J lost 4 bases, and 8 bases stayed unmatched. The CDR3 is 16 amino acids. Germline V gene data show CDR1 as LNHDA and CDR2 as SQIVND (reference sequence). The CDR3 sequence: CASSMPGGRRNQPQHF. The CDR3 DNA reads TGTGCCAGTAGTATGCCAGGGGGCAGACGGAATCAGCCCCAGCATTTT.

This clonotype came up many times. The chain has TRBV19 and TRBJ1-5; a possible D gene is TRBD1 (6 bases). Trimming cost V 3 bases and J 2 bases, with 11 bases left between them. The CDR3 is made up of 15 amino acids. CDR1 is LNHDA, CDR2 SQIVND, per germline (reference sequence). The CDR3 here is CASSIAGGGNQPQHF. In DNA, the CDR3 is TGTGCCAGTAGTATCGCCGGGGGCGGCAATCAGCCCCAGCATTTT.

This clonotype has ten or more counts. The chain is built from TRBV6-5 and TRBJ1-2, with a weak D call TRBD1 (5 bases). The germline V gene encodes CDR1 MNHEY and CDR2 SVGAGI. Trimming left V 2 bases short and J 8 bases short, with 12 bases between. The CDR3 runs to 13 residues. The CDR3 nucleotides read TGTGCCAGCAGTTACGGGGCAGGATTGGGCTACACCTTC. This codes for CASSYGAGLGYTF.